This TCR beta chain was documented in a study of chemoradiotherapy in HPV16-positive cancers. Concerning this clone itself: The antigen is unknown.

Study findings and constraints: Functional assays defining HPV-specific T cells used only a couple of HPV16-positive patients.

Over chemoradiotherapy, repertoires were sampled more than once. Germline CDR1 ENHRY, CDR2 SYGVKD. V shed 6 bases, J shed 1 base, and the junction held 5 bases outside the gene matches. This CDR3 comprises 14 residues. Produced via immunoSEQ multiplex PCR; TCRdb's table is partial and in-frame only. The table lists several thousand clones, around 88% of them singletons, with 11% to 15% in the top ten. This sample comprised blood, obtained from a patient who underwent chemoradiotherapy. This sequence originates from a human donor with HPV-associated anogenital cancer. The chain couples TRBV10-3 to TRBJ1-2, with 7 bases lining up with TRBD1. CDR3 nucleotides: TGTGCCATCAGCCGGGACAGAAGTAACTATGGCTACACCTTC. Protein: CAISRDRSNYGYTF.